This T cell receptor beta chain appears in the sequencing data of a study of OX40 agonist ivuxolimab in advanced cancers. The CDR3 loop spans 16 amino acids. V lost 0 bases, J lost 0 bases, and 9 bases lay in between. Per the germline V gene, CDR1 is LNHNV and CDR2 is YYDKDF (reference sequence). The method was immunoSEQ multiplex PCR; TCRdb's version includes in-frame clones alone and lacks a portion of them. The repertoire holds about 46,000 clones, roughly 80% seen once, with around 4% in the top ten. V usage is TRBV15 and J usage is TRBJ1-3; the D is unclear. The specimen was CD4+ or CD8+ T cells sorted from blood, collected in a trial of the OX40 agonist ivuxolimab. This TCR came from an adult with an advanced solid tumor such as melanoma, head and neck, liver or kidney cancer. CDR3 nucleotides: TGTGCCACCAGCAGAGAGGTCACCTCCTCTGGAAACACCATATATTTT. Residues: CATSREVTSSGNTIYF.